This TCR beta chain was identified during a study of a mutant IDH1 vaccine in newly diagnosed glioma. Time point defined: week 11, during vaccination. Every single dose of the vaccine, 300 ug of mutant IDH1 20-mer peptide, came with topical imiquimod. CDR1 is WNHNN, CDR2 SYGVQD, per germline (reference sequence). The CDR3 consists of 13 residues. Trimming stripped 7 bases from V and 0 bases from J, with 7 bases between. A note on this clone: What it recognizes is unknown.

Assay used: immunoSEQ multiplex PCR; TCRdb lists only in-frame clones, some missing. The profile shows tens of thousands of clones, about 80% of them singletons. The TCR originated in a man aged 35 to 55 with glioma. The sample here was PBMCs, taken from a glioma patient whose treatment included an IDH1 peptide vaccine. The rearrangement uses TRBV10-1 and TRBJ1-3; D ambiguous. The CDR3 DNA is TGCGCCAGCAAGGCAGCCTCTGGAAACACCATATATTTT. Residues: CASKAASGNTIYF.